The source of this TCR beta chain is a study of CD8 T cells in Susac syndrome. General study results and limits: The study recognized that the number of individuals in its TCR sequencing and HLA analysis was relatively small.

With respect to this clonotype: Its cognate antigen is unknown. The DNA is omitted, as the CDR3 cannot be located on it reliably, and the CDR3 follows TCRdb's listing.

Sequencing targeted TCR beta in blood CD8+ and CD4+ T cells. Random hexamers primed reverse transcription of about 0.5 to 1 ug RNA. Across 54 Vbeta and 13 Jbeta, immunoSEQ multiplex PCR amplified TCR beta CDR3. TCRdb used MiXCR to reprocess the immunoSEQ multiplex PCR reads, holding one entry per CDR3 protein. Among about 290,000 distinct CDR3 sequences listed, about 82% were seen once. The CDR3 is made up of 19 amino acids, end residues included. CDR1 is MDHEN, CDR2 SYDVKM, per germline. Material for sequencing was CD8+ T cells from PBMCs. This chain joins TRBV28 and TRBJ2-2; the D call of TRBD1 is as the table states it, not checked on the DNA. This sequence was found in a human donor with multiple sclerosis. The chain's CDR3 is CASSRIHGGQERTPGSCFF.